This T cell receptor (beta chain) originates from a study of T cell responses to AZD1222 COVID-19 vaccine. Study conclusions and caveats: Most donors were white British and more were female, and clonal diversity was possibly underestimated. Among AZD1222 vaccinees, only six or seven were seropositive at baseline. Spike-specific TCR breadth and depth were elevated following two AZD1222 doses. Vaccine-related CD4 TCRs covered spike, predominating at 160-218 and 743-854.

The CDR3 has 17 amino acids. Germline CDR1 is MDHEN and CDR2 is SYDVKM. With V trimmed by 5 bases and J by 4 bases, 13 bases remained unmatched. The assay was immunoSEQ multiplex PCR, and TCRdb's table has in-frame clones only and misses some. The table has 130,000 to 150,000 clones, around 90% seen once; the top ten hold approximately 2.7%. As concerns this clone: Antigen specificity is unknown.

The source was peripheral blood, collected on day 0 of MenACWY control vaccination. The chain employs TRBV28 and TRBJ1-3, with 8 bases identical to TRBD1. The TCR was taken from an adult in good health. The CDR3 here is CASSRETGALGGNTIYF. The CDR3 nucleotides are TGTGCCAGCAGTCGCGAGACAGGGGCTTTAGGAGGAAACACCATATATTTT.